This is a list of T cell receptor beta chains from one sample in a study of T-cell reconstitution after alpha-beta-depleted transplantation in children. MiXCR, applied by TCRdb to the PCR reads, yields one record per CDR3 protein. The table lists a few hundred thousand distinct CDR3 sequences, under 9.5% of them singletons. Sequences were derived from PBMCs from the stem cell graft donor, sampled from the stem cell graft. These receptors were collected from a human donor who donated a stem cell graft to a child with acute lymphoblastic leukemia. CDR3s include the opening cysteine and the closing phenylalanine or tryptophan. D genes are given only for firm matches. Size is stated for part of the rows, as once, few or many counts, or as a class when the clone is expanded.

CDR3 protein	CDR3 DNA	V gene	J gene	clone size	D gene
CASSLADTGRDTQYF	TGCGCCAGCAGCTTGGCCGATACGGGTAGAGATACGCAGTATTTT	TRBV5-1	TRBJ2-3	few	.
CASSTGHNTGELFF	TGCGCCAGCAGCACGGGACACAACACCGGGGAGCTGTTTTTT	TRBV5-1	TRBJ2-2	few	.
CASCRGDTGELFF	TGTGCCAGCTGTCGGGGGGACACCGGGGAGCTGTTTTTT	TRBV9	TRBJ2-2	few	TRBD2
CASSLTTGGNDQPQHF	TGTGCCAGCAGCTTAACGACAGGGGGCAATGATCAGCCCCAGCATTTT	TRBV12-3/TRBV12-4	TRBJ1-5	many	TRBD1
CASSWGGLTGDTQYF	TGTGCCAGCAGTTGGGGAGGCCTCACCGGGGATACGCAGTATTTT	TRBV6-5	TRBJ2-3	.	.
CASRTDGHGYTF	TGTGCCAGCAGGACTGACGGCCATGGCTACACCTTC	TRBV6-1	TRBJ1-2	.	.
CASSLVAADPGEGNTEAFF	TGTGCCAGCAGCTTAGTCGCGGCAGATCCGGGGGAGGGGAACACTGAAGCTTTCTTT	TRBV7-2	TRBJ1-1	.	.
CASSLSGQNLNEQFF	TGTGCCAGCTCGCTTTCGGGACAGAATCTCAATGAGCAGTTCTTC	TRBV18	TRBJ2-1	.	TRBD1
CASSPKSPLVDTQYF	TGCGCCAGCAGCCCGAAATCCCCACTGGTGGATACGCAGTATTTT	TRBV5-1	TRBJ2-3	many	.
CASSVLQYTGELFF	TGTGCCAGCAGTGTTCTTCAGTACACCGGGGAGCTGTTTTTT	TRBV2	TRBJ2-2	many	.
CASSLVSGMFTEAFF	TGTGCCAGCAGCTTAGTCTCTGGGATGTTCACTGAAGCTTTCTTT	TRBV7-9	TRBJ1-1	many	.
CASSKVQGADYEQYF	TGCGCCAGCAGCAAAGTTCAGGGGGCTGATTACGAGCAGTACTTC	TRBV4-3	TRBJ2-7	few	TRBD1
CSVNGGFDEQYF	TGCAGCGTTAACGGGGGTTTCGACGAGCAGTACTTC	TRBV29-1	TRBJ2-7	.	.
CASSQAGRREQYF	TGTGCCAGCAGCCAAGCAGGACGGAGGGAGCAGTACTTC	TRBV3-1	TRBJ2-7	few	.
CASRKQTYNEQFF	TGTGCCAGCAGAAAACAGACGTACAATGAGCAGTTCTTC	TRBV27	TRBJ2-1	few	.
CASSLLGQPQHF	TGTGCCAGCAGTTTATTGGGTCAGCCCCAGCATTTT	TRBV27	TRBJ1-5	many	.
CSAFQRGGQETQYF	TGCAGTGCTTTCCAGCGGGGGGGCCAAGAGACCCAGTACTTC	TRBV20-1	TRBJ2-5	many	TRBD2
CASSLNGGQGQFF	TGTGCCAGCAGCTTAAACGGGGGGCAAGGGCAGTTCTTC	TRBV7-9	TRBJ2-1	.	.
CASSYTSGANYEQYF	TGTGCCAGCAGTTATACTAGCGGGGCTAACTACGAGCAGTACTTC	TRBV27	TRBJ2-7	few	TRBD2
CASTKEGSRYNSPLHF	TGTGCCAGCACCAAGGAGGGGTCACGCTATAATTCACCCCTCCACTTT	TRBV27	TRBJ1-6	.	.
CASSLSQGGNTEAFF	TGTGCCAGCAGTTTATCACAGGGCGGGAACACTGAAGCTTTCTTT	TRBV12-3/TRBV12-4	TRBJ1-1	few	.
CASSLKQGAEAFF	TGTGCCAGCAGCTTGAAACAGGGGGCTGAAGCTTTCTTT	TRBV7-2	TRBJ1-1	.	TRBD1
CSARVPGSSYEQYF	TGCAGTGCCAGAGTTCCGGGCTCCTCCTACGAGCAGTACTTC	TRBV20-1	TRBJ2-7	few	.
CASSPLQRGGFSYEQYF	TGTGCCAGCAGTCCACTGCAACGGGGAGGATTCTCCTACGAGCAGTACTTC	TRBV6-5	TRBJ2-7	many	.
CASSRGQGHEQYF	TGTGCCAGCAGCCGAGGACAGGGCCACGAGCAGTACTTC	TRBV7-7	TRBJ2-7	.	TRBD1
CASSTPGGPGPFGDGEQFF	TGTGCCAGCAGTACCCCGGGAGGCCCAGGACCTTTTGGTGACGGTGAGCAGTTCTTC	TRBV27	TRBJ2-1	.	TRBD2
CASSRDYYNEQFF	TGCGCCAGCAGTCGGGACTACTACAATGAGCAGTTCTTC	TRBV4-1	TRBJ2-1	many	TRBD2
CASSLDGVSTDTQYF	TGTGCCAGCAGCTTAGATGGGGTCAGCACAGATACGCAGTATTTT	TRBV11-3	TRBJ2-3	.	.
CASSKRQGINEQFF	TGTGCCAGCAGTAAAAGACAGGGTATCAATGAGCAGTTCTTC	TRBV6-1	TRBJ2-1	few	TRBD1
CASSYSGFNTEAFF	TGTGCCAGCAGTTACTCCGGATTTAACACTGAAGCTTTCTTT	TRBV6-2/TRBV6-3	TRBJ1-1	few	.
CASSLAGGFYNEQFF	TGTGCCAGCAGCTTAGCGGGGGGATTCTACAATGAGCAGTTCTTC	TRBV7-2	TRBJ2-1	many	.
CASSFNGGREKLFF	TGTGCCAGCAGTTTTAATGGGGGGCGCGAAAAACTGTTTTTT	TRBV27	TRBJ1-4	few	.
CASGGSYNSPLHF	TGTGCCAGCGGGGGCTCCTATAATTCACCCCTCCACTTT	TRBV12-3/TRBV12-4	TRBJ1-6	many	.
CASSQGRDLQPQHF	TGTGCCAGCAGCCAAGGCCGAGATCTTCAGCCCCAGCATTTT	TRBV4-2	TRBJ1-5	many	.
CASSLEQHNEQFF	TGTGCCAGCAGCTTAGAACAGCACAATGAGCAGTTCTTC	TRBV11-2	TRBJ2-1	many	.
CASSYSEGWYGYTF	TGTGCCAGCAGTTACTCAGAGGGGTGGTATGGCTACACCTTC	TRBV6-2/TRBV6-3	TRBJ1-2	few	.
CASSRRGFTRQETQYF	TGTGCCAGCAGCCGAAGGGGCTTCACCCGGCAAGAGACCCAGTACTTC	TRBV7-8	TRBJ2-5	many	.
CASKGQRLYNEQFF	TGTGCCAGCAAGGGACAGCGACTATACAATGAGCAGTTCTTC	TRBV6-1	TRBJ2-1	few	TRBD1
CASSSLPLGPQGEETQYF	TGTGCCAGCAGCTCTCTCCCCCTCGGGCCCCAGGGGGAAGAGACCCAGTACTTC	TRBV9	TRBJ2-5	few	TRBD1
CAISEISYEQYF	TGTGCCATCAGTGAAATCTCCTACGAGCAGTACTTC	TRBV10-3	TRBJ2-7	.	.
CSAWSQQGRIQETQYF	TGCAGTGCTTGGAGCCAACAGGGGAGGATCCAAGAGACCCAGTACTTC	TRBV20-1	TRBJ2-5	many	.
CASSLHLRLNEKLFF	TGTGCCAGCAGCTTACACCTTCGCCTTAATGAAAAACTGTTTTTT	TRBV7-9	TRBJ1-4	few	.
CASSWGRNTDTQYF	TGTGCCAGCAGTTGGGGCAGAAACACAGATACGCAGTATTTT	TRBV6-5	TRBJ2-3	few	.
CSARWNEQFF	TGCAGTGCTAGGTGGAATGAGCAGTTCTTC	TRBV20-1	TRBJ2-1	few	.
CASSQGVAKNIQYF	TGTGCCAGCAGCCAAGGGGTAGCCAAAAACATTCAGTACTTC	TRBV4-2	TRBJ2-4	.	.
CASSQNPGGEQYF	TGTGCCAGCAGTCAAAATCCAGGGGGAGAGCAGTACTTC	TRBV6-1	TRBJ2-7	.	TRBD1